Shown below are 30 T cell receptor beta chains from a single sample sequenced in a study of beta chain features in type 1 diabetes. Study results and caveats: Patients with Type 1 diabetes showed moderately but significantly shorter TCRB CDR3s in all four CD4+ subsets.

Antigens for these TCRs are unknown. Every isolated RNA sample was fully reverse transcribed, so sequencing captured expressed TCRB transcripts. TCRdb's table, derived via immunoSEQ multiplex PCR, lists solely in-frame clones and lacks some. The profile shows about 160,000 clones, 8% to 8.5% of them singletons. The material sequenced was central memory CD4+ T cells from blood. These receptors were taken from a woman younger than 30 with type 1 diabetes.

This clone was counted a few times. This sequence joins TRBV25-1 and TRBJ2-5, with no clear D. The CDR3 spans 12 residues. The ends were cut back, 2 bases at V and 7 bases at J, with 8 bases in the middle. CDR1 is MGHDK, CDR2 SYGVNS, per germline. For the CDR3, the DNA is TGTGCCAGCAGTGAAGTCGGCGGGACCCAGTACTTC. This sequence encodes CASSEVGGTQYF.

The chain links TRBV5-1 to TRBJ2-3, with D unclear. The V gene lost 0 bases and the J gene lost 2 bases, with 10 bases spanning the gap. In germline, CDR1 is SGHRS, CDR2 YFSETQ. This CDR3 comprises 15 residues. The CDR3 DNA follows: TGCGCCAGCAGCTTGGGGGTCAGGTCCACAGATACGCAGTATTTT. This encodes CASSLGVRSTDTQYF.

This clone was recorded a few times. The V call is TRBV4-3, the J call TRBJ2-5, with TRBD2 matching over 14 bases. J gave up 0 bases and V 4 bases, and 4 bases lay outside the gene matches. The V gene's germline CDR1 is LGHNA and CDR2 YSLEER. CDR3 length: 17 amino acids. The CDR3, as DNA: TGCGCCAGCAGCCCCCGACTAGCGGGGGGGTACCAAGAGACCCAGTACTTC. It yields the protein CASSPRLAGGYQETQYF.

In this sample, this clone turned up a few times. This chain joins TRBV6-1 and TRBJ2-7; 11 nucleotides agree with TRBD1. Germline CDR1 MNHNS, CDR2 SASEGT. V was clipped by 5 bases and J by 3 bases; unmatched bases: 6. The CDR3 contains 15 residues. CDR3 sequence reads: CASSRPGQGDYEQYF. DNA for the CDR3: TGTGCCAGCAGTAGACCGGGACAGGGGGACTACGAGCAGTACTTC.

The V call is TRBV7-2, the J call TRBJ2-7, with D possibly being TRBD1 (6 bases). The V gene's germline CDR1 is SGHTA and CDR2 FQGNSA. Trimming took off 2 bases at V and 6 bases at J, with 17 bases between the two ends. The CDR3 is made up of 15 amino acids. This chain's CDR3 is CASSLRGTTSTEQYF. In DNA, the CDR3 is TGTGCCAGCAGCTTAAGGGGGACGACCTCCACCGAGCAGTACTTC.

This clone turned up a few times. The rearrangement uses TRBV28 and TRBJ1-1, with D tentatively TRBD1 (6 bases). Germline V lookup: CDR1 MDHEN, CDR2 SYDVKM. V was pared by 6 bases and J by 0 bases, with 11 bases between. CDR3 length equals 14 residues. CDR3 nucleotides: TGTGCCAGCAGAACAGGGACTATGAACACTGAAGCTTTCTTT. The encoded protein is CASRTGTMNTEAFF.

The chain couples TRBV7-3 to TRBJ2-6, with TRBD1 matching 8 bases. This CDR3 spans 18 amino acids. Losses at the gene ends were 5 bases for V and 0 bases for J; bases not matched to a gene: 9. Germline CDR1 and CDR2: SGHTA and FQGTGA. CDR3 sequence: CASSAPGQESSGANVLTF. Here the CDR3 DNA reads TGTGCCAGCAGCGCTCCGGGACAGGAAAGCTCTGGGGCCAACGTCCTGACTTTC.

This chain links TRBV5-6 with TRBJ1-2; 8 nucleotides align to TRBD1. The CDR3 has 13 amino acids. CDR1 and CDR2 (germline): SGHDT, YYEEEE. V lost 5 bases and J lost 7; bases outside the gene matches: 7. The CDR3 sequence: CASRLGQGGGYTF. The CDR3 DNA reads TGTGCCAGCAGACTCGGACAGGGTGGTGGCTACACCTTC.

This clone came up a few times. The J gene is TRBJ2-1, the V gene TRBV4-2; maybe TRBD1 (5 bases). The CDR3 extends over 16 amino acids. The V gene lost 1 base and the J gene lost 5 bases, with 15 bases spanning the gap. Germline CDR1 LGHNA, CDR2 YNFKEQ. This CDR3 reads CASSQVPRTRNNEQFF. As DNA, the CDR3 is TGTGCCAGCAGCCAAGTCCCCAGGACAAGAAACAATGAGCAGTTCTTC.

This chain joins TRBV6-6 and TRBJ1-2, with D possibly TRBD1 on 6 matching bases. The CDR3 is made up of 15 amino acids. With 7 bases removed from V and 11 bases from J, the gap between germline ends came to 26 bases. The germline V gene encodes CDR1 MNHNY and CDR2 SVGAGI (reference sequence). The CDR3 DNA sequence: TGTGCCAGCACCACTGGAATTGGGTCTAGAAGGGGGTACACCTTC. Encoded protein: CASTTGIGSRRGYTF.

This clone was detected a few times. The chain carries TRBV5-1 and TRBJ2-7; TRBD2 matches 8 bases. This CDR3 is built from 15 residues. After removal of 0 bases from V and 4 bases from J, the junction contained 6 bases not matched to a gene. From germline, CDR1 is SGHRS and CDR2 YFSETQ. The CDR3 region is CASSLARGGMYEQYF. For the CDR3, the DNA is TGCGCCAGCAGCTTGGCTCGGGGGGGCATGTACGAGCAGTACTTC.

The rearrangement links TRBV11-2 to TRBJ2-4; D is possibly TRBD1 (5 bases). Trimming removed 0 bases from V and 7 bases from J, with 10 bases in between. Germline V gene sequence: CDR1 SGHAT, CDR2 FQNNGV. The CDR3 is 14 amino acids. The CDR3 coding sequence is TGTGCCAGCAGCTTAGATCAGGGAACCAACATTCAGTACTTC. This gives the protein CASSLDQGTNIQYF. The whole variable domain, remainder taken from reference TRBV11-2 and TRBJ2-4, is EAGVAQSPRYKIIEKRQSVAFWCNPISGHATLYWYQQILGQGPKLLIQFQNNGVVDDSQLPKDRFSAERLKGVDSTLKIQPAKLEDSAVYLCASSLDQGTNIQYFGAGTRLSVL.

This clone occurred a few times. The rearrangement joins TRBV30 to TRBJ2-3; TRBD2 aligns across 7 bases. Germline values: CDR1 GTSNPN, CDR2 SVGIG (reference sequence). The CDR3 extends over 15 amino acids. V lost 0 bases and J lost 3; bases outside the gene matches: 6. The CDR3 sequence is CAWSVGGSGTDTQYF. Here the CDR3 DNA reads TGTGCCTGGAGTGTTGGCGGGAGCGGGACAGATACGCAGTATTTT.

This clone was picked up many times. The chain has TRBV14 and TRBJ1-2, with D tentatively TRBD1 (5 bases). V dropped 4 bases and J dropped 7 bases, with 16 bases sitting between them. Germline V gives CDR1 SGHDN, CDR2 FVKESK. This CDR3 spans 14 amino acids. The CDR3 here is CASSLNHRRGGYTF. CDR3 nucleotides: TGTGCCAGCAGCCTAAACCACAGGAGGGGTGGCTACACCTTC.

V usage is TRBV5-1 and J usage is TRBJ2-3; D is possibly TRBD1 (6 bases). Germline V gene data show CDR1 as SGHRS and CDR2 as YFSETQ. V lost 1 base to trimming and J lost 2 bases, with 20 bases between them. The CDR3 covers 18 residues. Here the CDR3 reads CASSLRLGTDSFTDTQYF. The CDR3 nucleotides read TGCGCCAGCAGCTTGAGGCTGGGTACGGACAGCTTCACAGATACGCAGTATTTT.

The sample holds a few counts of this clone. Sequence at one end of the junction differs from germline and may be a read error. The rearrangement joins TRBV2 to TRBJ2-7; TRBD1 matches at 7 bases. Germline assignment: CDR1 SNHLY and CDR2 FYNNEI. The CDR3 has 14 residues. The CDR3 nucleotides read TGTGCCAGCAGCCCCAGGCTCGCCGGGACAGATTATTTTTTC. Protein product: CASSPRLAGTDYFF. Based on the CDR3 plus reference TRBV2 and TRBJ2-7, the full variable domain is EPEVTQTPSHQVTQMGQEVILRCVPISNHLYFYWYRQILGQKVEFLVSFYNNEISEKSEIFDDQFSVERPDGSNFTLKIRSTKLEDSAMYFCASSPRLAGTDYFFGPGTRLTVT.

This clone has more than one count but fewer than ten. J is TRBJ2-7 and V is TRBV7-8; TRBD2 aligns across 7 bases. V gave up 3 bases and J gave up 0 bases; unmatched junction bases: 2. Germline loops: CDR1 SGHVS, CDR2 FQNEAQ. This CDR3 contains 14 residues. The CDR3 sequence is CASSLGTISYEQYF. Here the CDR3 DNA reads TGTGCCAGCAGCTTGGGGACTATCTCCTACGAGCAGTACTTC.

This clone was recorded a few times. The rearrangement uses TRBV10-3 and TRBJ2-3, with 7 nucleotides matching TRBD1. Germline V CDR1 and CDR2: ENHRY, SYGVKD. V trimming: 6 bases; J trimming: 4 bases; junction bases outside the gene matches: 7. The CDR3 contains 14 residues. CDR3 sequence reads: CAIRGGGTSDTQYF. CDR3 sequence (DNA): TGTGCCATCAGAGGGGGCGGAACGTCAGATACGCAGTATTTT.

The rearrangement uses TRBV29-1 and TRBJ2-1, with 9 nucleotides matching TRBD1. The J segment lost 4 bases and the V segment lost 7 bases, leaving 5 bases of the junction unmatched. The CDR3 covers 13 residues. Germline V gene lookup returns CDR1 SQVTM and CDR2 ANQGSEA. CDR3 nucleotides: TGCAGCGCGGGACAGGGAGGTTACAATGAGCAGTTCTTC. Translating gives CSAGQGGYNEQFF.

V usage is TRBV28 and J usage is TRBJ2-5, with 7 bases identical to TRBD1. The J call is in doubt because the DNA end fits TRBJ2-7 better. The germline V gene has CDR1 MDHEN and CDR2 SYDVKM. The CDR3 is 12 residues long. CDR3 amino acids: CASSWTGYEQYF. CDR3 bases: TGTGCCAGCAGTTGGACAGGTTACGAGCAGTACTTC.

This clone was observed a handful of times. V gene TRBV5-1 combines with J gene TRBJ2-7; D gene ambiguous. Trimming removed 4 bases at V and 0 bases at J, with 11 bases between. The CDR3 length is 14 residues. Germline V CDR1 and CDR2: SGHRS, YFSETQ. The CDR3 bases are TGCGCCAGCAGCAACAGCAGGTTCTCCTACGAGCAGTACTTC. The encoded protein is CASSNSRFSYEQYF.

In DNA form, the CDR3 reads TGTGCCAGCAGCGGCGGGCTAAGACAGGGTGTGTACTTC. The encoded protein is CASSGGLRQGVYF. The chain combines TRBV9 with TRBJ2-7, with 7 bases matching TRBD1. Germline V gene lookup returns CDR1 SGDLS and CDR2 YYNGEE. This CDR3 is 13 amino acids long. V was pared by 3 bases and J by 12 bases, with 12 bases of the junction left unmatched.

In its sample, this clone was seen a few times. The chain combines TRBV9 with TRBJ1-4; no reliable D call. The V end was cut by 0 bases, the J end by 5 bases, with 8 bases between. There are 14 residues in the CDR3. Germline values: CDR1 SGDLS, CDR2 YYNGEE. This chain's CDR3 is CASSVDPRNEKLFF. CDR3 in DNA: TGTGCCAGCAGCGTAGACCCGAGGAATGAAAAACTGTTTTTT. The entire variable domain, with the rest obtained from reference TRBV9 and TRBJ1-4, is as follows: DSGVTQTPKHLITATGQRVTLRCSPRSGDLSVYWYQQSLDQGLQFLIQYYNGEERAKGNILERFSAQQFPDLHSELNLSSLELGDSALYFCASSVDPRNEKLFFGSGTQLSVL.

This clone was counted a few times. CDR3 protein: CASTTGTTNYGYTF. The CDR3 nucleotides read TGTGCCAGTACTACAGGCACCACTAACTATGGCTACACCTTC. The chain joins TRBV19 to TRBJ1-2, with TRBD1 as a possible D gene (5 bases). The germline V gene has CDR1 LNHDA and CDR2 SQIVND (reference sequence). The V gene lost 7 bases and the J gene lost 0 bases, with 12 bases spanning the gap. This CDR3 spans 14 amino acids.

This clone was observed many times. V and J are TRBV30 and TRBJ2-7, with D possibly TRBD1 on 5 matching bases. The CDR3 runs to 14 residues. CDR1 is GTSNPN, CDR2 SVGIG, per germline (reference sequence). V was trimmed by 3 bases and J by 6 bases, leaving 18 bases between them. The CDR3 loop reads CAWRFPGPKGEQYF. For the CDR3, the DNA is TGTGCCTGGAGATTCCCAGGGCCCAAAGGCGAGCAGTACTTC.

This clone turned up a few times. V and J are TRBV5-4 and TRBJ2-1; D may be TRBD1 (5 bases). Deletions cut 4 bases from V and 0 bases from J, with 17 bases between. The CDR3 has 17 amino acids. CDR1 and CDR2 (germline): SGHNT, YYREEE (reference sequence). CDR3: CASSPPLGASSYNEQFF. The CDR3 DNA follows: TGTGCCAGCAGCCCGCCTCTAGGGGCAAGCTCCTACAATGAGCAGTTCTTC.

J is TRBJ2-5 and V is TRBV19, with 7 bases fitting TRBD1. Germline lookup yields CDR1 LNHDA and CDR2 SQIVND (reference sequence). The CDR3 loop spans 14 amino acids. V shed 3 bases, J shed 4 bases, and the junction held 5 bases outside the gene matches. The CDR3, as DNA: TGTGCCAGTAGTATTCGAGGGGGCACAGAGACCCAGTACTTC. The encoded protein is CASSIRGGTETQYF.

This clone was found a few times. The chain is built from TRBV5-1 and TRBJ2-3; 10 bases are shared with TRBD2. V lost 0 bases, J lost 4 bases, and 5 bases stayed unmatched. CDR1 is SGHRS, CDR2 YFSETQ, per germline. The CDR3 has 16 residues. CDR3 region: CASSLERGGVADTQYF. The CDR3 DNA reads as TGCGCCAGCAGCTTGGAGCGGGGGGGCGTGGCAGATACGCAGTATTTT. The full variable domain, rest sourced from reference TRBV5-1 and TRBJ2-3, is KAGVTQTPRYLIKTRGQQVTLSCSPISGHRSVSWYQQTPGQGLQFLFEYFSETQRNKGNFPGRFSGRQFSNSRSEMNVSTLELGDSALYLCASSLERGGVADTQYFGPGTRLTVL.

This clone has a handful of counts. The rearrangement uses TRBV6-5 and TRBJ1-6; no firm D call. The CDR3 spans 13 residues. CDR1 and CDR2 (germline): MNHEY, SVGAGI. The ends were cut back, 6 bases at V and 10 bases at J, with 13 bases in the middle. The DNA of the CDR3 is TGTGCCAGCAGCGGGATAGGTTGGTCACCCCTCCACTTT. Translated: CASSGIGWSPLHF.

The genes are TRBV6-5 and TRBJ2-5; 9 nucleotides agree with TRBD1. CDR3 length: 14 residues. Trimming removed 2 bases from V and 4 bases from J; junction bases left unmatched: 2. Germline loops: CDR1 MNHEY, CDR2 SVGAGI. The CDR3 DNA reads TGTGCCAGCAGTTACCAGACAGGGGGAGAGACCCAGTACTTC. Protein sequence: CASSYQTGGETQYF.